The T cell receptor beta chain described here comes from a study of monozygotic twins with inflammatory bowel disease. Notes on this clonotype: Its cognate antigen is unknown.

Each donor supplied more than 2 ml of blood. This CDR3 is 17 amino acids long. In germline, CDR1 is LGHDT, CDR2 YNNKEL (reference sequence). Findings and limits, study-wide: Repertoire similarity did not differ between concordant and discordant twins, possibly owing to limited power.

The RNA usage for each TCR library was roughly 3.5 ug of total RNA. Each CDR3 protein gets one entry in TCRdb, which reprocessed the 5' RACE reads and gives no DNA. Its clone listing holds more than 300,000 distinct CDR3 sequences. Sample: blood. The chain employs TRBV3-1 and TRBJ1-1. The TCR was taken from a human donor with ulcerative colitis or Crohn's disease, or a healthy co-twin of an affected twin (not recorded which). CDR3 in amino acids: CASSQEGLRWRSTEAFF.